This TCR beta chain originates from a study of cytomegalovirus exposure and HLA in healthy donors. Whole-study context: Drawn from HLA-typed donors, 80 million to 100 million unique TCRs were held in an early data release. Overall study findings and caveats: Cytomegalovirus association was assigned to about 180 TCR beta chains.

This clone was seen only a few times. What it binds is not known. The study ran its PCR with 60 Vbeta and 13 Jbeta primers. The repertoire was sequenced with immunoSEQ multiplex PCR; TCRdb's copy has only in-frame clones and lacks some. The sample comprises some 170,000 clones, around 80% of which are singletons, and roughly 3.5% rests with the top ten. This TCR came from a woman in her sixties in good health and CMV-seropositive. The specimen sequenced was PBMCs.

The CDR3 spells CASSFLTGELFF. The CDR3 coding sequence is TGTGCCAGCAGTTTTCTCACCGGGGAGCTGTTTTTT. The V call is TRBV6-5, the J call TRBJ2-2; D ambiguous. V was trimmed by 4 bases and J by 4 bases, leaving 4 bases between them. In germline, CDR1 is MNHEY, CDR2 SVGAGI. The CDR3 extends over 12 amino acids.